A selection of T cell receptor beta chains follows, all from one sample in a study of T cell responses to AZD1222 COVID-19 vaccine. Repertoires were generated with immunoSEQ multiplex PCR, while TCRdb's copy carries only in-frame clones and drops some. The data contain 80,000 or so clones, approximately 85% of them singletons. The starting material was peripheral blood, obtained 28 days after the second AZD1222 dose. These receptors all come from an adult who received the AZD1222 COVID-19 vaccine. The CDR3 runs from the conserved cysteine through the conserved F or W. A D gene is named only where the DNA matches it firmly. Clone sizes are given selectively: once, few, many, or a class where the clone is expanded.

abundance,v_gene,d_gene,j_gene,CDR3nt,CDR3aa
.,TRBV9,.,TRBJ1-2,TGTGCCAGCAGCGTAGCTGTGTGGCGGGGCTACACCTTC,CASSVAVWRGYTF
.,TRBV9,TRBD2,TRBJ2-2,TGTGCCAGCAGCATATCCCCGGGGACTAGCGGGGGTTACGCGAACACCGGGGAGCTGTTTTTT,CASSISPGTSGGYANTGELFF
.,TRBV13,.,TRBJ1-4,TGTGCCAGCAGCTTATCACGGCTTAGTGAAAAACTGTTTTTT,CASSLSRLSEKLFF
.,TRBV28,TRBD1,TRBJ2-3,TGTGCCAGCAGGAAACAGGGGGCAACAGATACGCAGTATTTT,CASRKQGATDTQYF
.,TRBV9,TRBD1,TRBJ2-3,TGTGCCAGCACACAAGGGGGCTCACACACAGATACGCAGTATTTT,CASTQGGSHTDTQYF
.,TRBV2,.,TRBJ2-3,TGTGCCACTGACTCCTTCGGCACAGATACGCAGTATTTT,CATDSFGTDTQYF
.,TRBV11-2,.,TRBJ2-3,TGTGCCAGCAGCTATCAAACAACAGATACGCAGTATTTT,CASSYQTTDTQYF
once,TRBV14,TRBD1,TRBJ2-2,TGTGCCAGCAGCCAAGAACCGGGCCTCACAGGGGTTGGCACCGGGGAGCTGTTTTTT,CASSQEPGLTGVGTGELFF
.,TRBV19,.,TRBJ1-2,TGTGCCAGTAGTTTTCAGGACCGCGCGGGTGGCTACACCTTC,CASSFQDRAGGYTF
.,TRBV7-2,.,TRBJ1-2,TGTGCCAGCAGCTTAAGTTTTACGGTGGATGGCTACACCTTC,CASSLSFTVDGYTF